This TCR beta chain was sequenced during a study of blood T cell repertoires in COVID-19. Across the study: The analysed material was cDNA or gDNA that came from T cells, B-cell-depleted T cells, or PBMCs.

Assay: immunoSEQ multiplex PCR; the TCRdb copy retains only in-frame clones and omits some. The sample records 90,000 to 120,000 clones, about 89% being singletons. The CDR3 is 14 residues long. Trimming took off 1 base at V and 3 bases at J, with 9 bases between the two ends. The germline CDR1 and CDR2 sequences are SGHDN and FVKESK. J is TRBJ2-5 and V is TRBV14; unclear D gene. The sequencing input was peripheral blood. The origin of this receptor is a human donor in a cohort sampled during active COVID-19. CDR3 coding DNA: TGTGCCAGCAGCCAAGGAGGCTTAGAAGAGACCCAGTACTTC. This codes for CASSQGGLEETQYF.